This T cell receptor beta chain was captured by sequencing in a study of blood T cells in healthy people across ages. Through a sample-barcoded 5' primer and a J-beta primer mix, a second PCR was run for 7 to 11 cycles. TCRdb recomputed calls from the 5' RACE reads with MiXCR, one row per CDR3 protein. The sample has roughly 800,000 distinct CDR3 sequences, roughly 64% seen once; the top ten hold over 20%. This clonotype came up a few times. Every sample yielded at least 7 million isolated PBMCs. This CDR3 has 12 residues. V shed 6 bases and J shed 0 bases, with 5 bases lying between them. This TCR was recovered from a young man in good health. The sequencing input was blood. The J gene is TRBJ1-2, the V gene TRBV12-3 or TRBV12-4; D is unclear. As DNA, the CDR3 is TGTGCCAGCAGCCAGTCTAACTATGGCTACACCTTC. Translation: CASSQSNYGYTF.